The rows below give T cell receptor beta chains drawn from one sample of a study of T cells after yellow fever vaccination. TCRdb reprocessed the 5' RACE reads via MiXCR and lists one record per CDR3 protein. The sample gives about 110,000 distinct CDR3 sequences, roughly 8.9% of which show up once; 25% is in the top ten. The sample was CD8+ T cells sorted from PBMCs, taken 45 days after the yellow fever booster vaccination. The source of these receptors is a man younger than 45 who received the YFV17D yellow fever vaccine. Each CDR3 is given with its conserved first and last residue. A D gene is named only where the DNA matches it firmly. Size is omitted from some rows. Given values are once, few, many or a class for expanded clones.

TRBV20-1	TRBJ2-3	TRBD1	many	TGCAGTGCTAGAGATGGGGGACAGGGAAAAGATACGCAGTATTTT	CSARDGGQGKDTQYF
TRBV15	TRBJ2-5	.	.	TGTGCCATCCCGTGGAGGGAGACCCAGTACTTC	CAIPWRETQYF
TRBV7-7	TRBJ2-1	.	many	TGTGCTAGCAGCCCGGGGATTCAATACAATGAGCAGTTCTTC	CASSPGIQYNEQFF
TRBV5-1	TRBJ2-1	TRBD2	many	TGCGCCAGCAGCCCCTTGGTGGGGACTAGCTCCTATGAGCAGTTCTTC	CASSPLVGTSSYEQFF
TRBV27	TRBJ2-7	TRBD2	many	TGTGCCAGCAGCTTACTAGCGGGAGGCGGAGGCGAGCAGTACTTC	CASSLLAGGGGEQYF
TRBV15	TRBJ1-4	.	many	TGTGCCACCAGCACATACAGGGTGGCTAATGAAAAACTGTTTTTT	CATSTYRVANEKLFF
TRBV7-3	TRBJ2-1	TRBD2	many	TGTGCCAGCAGCTTAGTAGCGGGAGGCACGGACAATGAGCAGTTCTTC	CASSLVAGGTDNEQFF
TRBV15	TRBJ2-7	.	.	TGTGCCACCAGCAGAGAAGTGGCCAGCTTTTCCTACGAGCAGTACTTC	CATSREVASFSYEQYF
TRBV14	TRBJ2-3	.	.	TGTGCCAGCAGCCAAGCCAACACAGATACGCAGTATTTT	CASSQANTDTQYF
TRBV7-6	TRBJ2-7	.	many	TGTGCCAGCAGCTTAGCGCACAGCTACGAGCAGTACTTC	CASSLAHSYEQYF
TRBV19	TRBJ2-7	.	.	TGTGCCAGTAGTATATTCCCAGCATCCTACGAGCAGTACTTC	CASSIFPASYEQYF
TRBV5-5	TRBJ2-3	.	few	TGTGCCAGCAGCTCCACATCCGCTAGCGTTCCTAGCACAGATACGCAGTATTTT	CASSSTSASVPSTDTQYF
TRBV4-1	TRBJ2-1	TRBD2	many	TGCGCCAGCAGCCAGCTAGCGGGACTTCAAAATGAGCAGTTCTTC	CASSQLAGLQNEQFF
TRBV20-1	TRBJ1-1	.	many	TGCAGTGCTAAGGCCCCGGGGGTAAACACTGAAGCTTTCTTT	CSAKAPGVNTEAFF
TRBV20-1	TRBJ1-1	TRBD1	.	TGCAGTGCAGCGGGACAGGGGATAGGTGGGACTGAAGCTTTCTTT	CSAAGQGIGGTEAFF
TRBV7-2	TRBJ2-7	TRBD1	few	TGTGCCAGCAGCTTACCGGGACAGGGGGCCTACGAGCAGTACTTC	CASSLPGQGAYEQYF
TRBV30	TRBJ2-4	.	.	TGTGCCTGGAGTGTACTGCGAGTTCAGTACTTC	CAWSVLRVQYF
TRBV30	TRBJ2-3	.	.	TGTGCCTGGAGTCTGACAGGAGTGGGCACAGATACGCAGTATTTT	CAWSLTGVGTDTQYF
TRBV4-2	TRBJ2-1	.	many	TGTGCCAGCAGCCATTCCCTTATGGGGACTTGGGTCGATGAGCAGTTCTTC	CASSHSLMGTWVDEQFF
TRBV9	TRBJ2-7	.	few	TGTGCCAGCAGCGTCGGGCTTGGGGCCTACGAGCAGTACTTC	CASSVGLGAYEQYF
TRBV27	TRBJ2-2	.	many	TGTGCCAGCAGTCCCGGCCTAGTCGTGGGCACCGGGGAGCTGTTTTTT	CASSPGLVVGTGELFF
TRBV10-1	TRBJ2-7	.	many	TGCGCCAGCAGTGAGTTTGCGGGTGACGAGCAGTACTTC	CASSEFAGDEQYF
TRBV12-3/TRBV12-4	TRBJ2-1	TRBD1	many	TGTGCCAGCAGTGACCGGGACAGGGGCTACAATGAGCAGTTCTTC	CASSDRDRGYNEQFF
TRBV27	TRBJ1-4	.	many	TGTGCCAGCAGTTTGTGGCTGCCGGCAGCAAATTCTAATGAAAAACTGTTTTTT	CASSLWLPAANSNEKLFF
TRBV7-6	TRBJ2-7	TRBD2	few	TGTGCCAGCAGCAATGGGGGGACTAGCGGGATACACGAGCAGTACTTC	CASSNGGTSGIHEQYF
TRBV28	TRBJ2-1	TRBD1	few	TGTGCCAGCAGGGGCCCGGGACAGAACCATTGGAATGAGCAGTTCTTC	CASRGPGQNHWNEQFF
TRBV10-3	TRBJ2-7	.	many	TGTGCCATCACCGATGGGGCCGAGCAGTACTTC	CAITDGAEQYF
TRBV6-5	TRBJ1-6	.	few	TGTGCCAGCAGTTACTCGGGACAAGGACCCCTCCACTTT	CASSYSGQGPLHF
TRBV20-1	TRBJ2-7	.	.	TGCAGTGCTAAGAGGGGCGACTACGAGCAGTACTTC	CSAKRGDYEQYF
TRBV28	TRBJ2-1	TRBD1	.	TGTGCCAGCAGTTTATGGAGACAGGGCGGGAATGAGCAGTTCTTC	CASSLWRQGGNEQFF